This entry is about one TCR beta chain. V shed 2 bases and J shed 9 bases, with 14 bases lying between them. This CDR3 region has 15 residues. Germline assignment: CDR1 MNHEY and CDR2 SVGAGI. Only in-frame clones appear in the TCRdb table, and some are missing; sequencing was by immunoSEQ multiplex PCR. The top ten hold about 5.9% of the sample, which has about 250,000 clones, 70% to 90% seen once. The data originate from a study of blood T cell repertoires in COVID-19. The TCR originated in a woman in her thirties with COVID-19, enrolled during active disease. The V call is TRBV6-5, the J call TRBJ1-6; D gene uncertain. The source material was peripheral blood. The chain's CDR3 is CASSYLAHPGSPLHF. Here the CDR3 DNA reads TGTGCCAGCAGTTACCTGGCTCATCCAGGTTCACCCCTCCACTTT.